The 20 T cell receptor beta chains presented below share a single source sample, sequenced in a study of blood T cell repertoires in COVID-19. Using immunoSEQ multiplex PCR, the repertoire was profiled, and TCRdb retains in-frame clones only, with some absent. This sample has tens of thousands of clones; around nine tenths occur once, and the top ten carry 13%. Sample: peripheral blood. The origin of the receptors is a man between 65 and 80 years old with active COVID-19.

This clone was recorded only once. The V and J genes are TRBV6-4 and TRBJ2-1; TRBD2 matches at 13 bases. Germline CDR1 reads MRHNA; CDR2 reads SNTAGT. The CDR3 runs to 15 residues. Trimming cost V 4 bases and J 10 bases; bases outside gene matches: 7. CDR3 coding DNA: TGTGCCAGCAGTGTCGGGACTAGCGGGATTGGCGAGCAGTTCTTC. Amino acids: CASSVGTSGIGEQFF.

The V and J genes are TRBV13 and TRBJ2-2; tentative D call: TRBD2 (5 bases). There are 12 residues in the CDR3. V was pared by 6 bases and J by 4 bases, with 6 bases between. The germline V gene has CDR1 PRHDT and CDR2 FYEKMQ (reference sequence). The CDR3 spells CASREGTGELFF. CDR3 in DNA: TGTGCCAGCAGAGAGGGCACCGGGGAGCTGTTTTTT.

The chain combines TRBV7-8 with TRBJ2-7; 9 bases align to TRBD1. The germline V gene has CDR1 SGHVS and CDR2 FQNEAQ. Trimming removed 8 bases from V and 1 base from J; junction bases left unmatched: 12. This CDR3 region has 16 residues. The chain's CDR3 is CASHPGQGFISYEQYF. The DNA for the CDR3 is TGTGCCAGCCATCCGGGACAGGGTTTCATATCCTACGAGCAGTACTTC.

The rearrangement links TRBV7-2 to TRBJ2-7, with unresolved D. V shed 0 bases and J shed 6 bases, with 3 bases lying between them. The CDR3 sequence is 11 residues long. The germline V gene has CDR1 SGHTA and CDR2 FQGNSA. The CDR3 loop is CASSLALEQYF. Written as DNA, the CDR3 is TGTGCCAGCAGCTTAGCACTCGAGCAGTACTTC. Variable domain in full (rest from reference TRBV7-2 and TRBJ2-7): GAGVSQSPSNKVTEKGKDVELRCDPISGHTALYWYRQSLGQGLEFLIYFQGNSAPDKSGLPSDRFSAERTGGSVSTLTIQRTQQEDSAVYLCASSLALEQYFGPGTRLTVT.

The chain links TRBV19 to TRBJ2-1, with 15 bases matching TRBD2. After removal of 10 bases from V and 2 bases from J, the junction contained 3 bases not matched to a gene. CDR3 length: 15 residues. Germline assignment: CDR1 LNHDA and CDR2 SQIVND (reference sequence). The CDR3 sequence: CATGTSGRTYNEQFF. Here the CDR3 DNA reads TGTGCCACCGGGACTAGCGGGAGGACCTACAATGAGCAGTTCTTC.

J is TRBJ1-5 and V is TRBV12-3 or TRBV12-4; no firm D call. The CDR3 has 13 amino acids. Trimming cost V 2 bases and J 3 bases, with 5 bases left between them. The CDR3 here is CASSLSVNQPQHF. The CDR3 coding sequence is TGTGCCAGCAGTTTATCGGTCAATCAGCCCCAGCATTTT.

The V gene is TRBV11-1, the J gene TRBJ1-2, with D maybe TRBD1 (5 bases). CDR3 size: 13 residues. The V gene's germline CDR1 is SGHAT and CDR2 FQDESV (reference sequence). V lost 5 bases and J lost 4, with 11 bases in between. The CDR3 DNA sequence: TGTGCCAGCAGCCTGGGACTTACCTATGGCTACACCTTC. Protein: CASSLGLTYGYTF.

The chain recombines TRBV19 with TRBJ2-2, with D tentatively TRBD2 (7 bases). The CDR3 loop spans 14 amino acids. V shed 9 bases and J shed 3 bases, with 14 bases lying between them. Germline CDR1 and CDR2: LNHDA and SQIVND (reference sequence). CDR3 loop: CASRGGGYTGELFF. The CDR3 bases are TGTGCCAGCCGAGGGGGGGGCTACACCGGGGAGCTGTTTTTT.

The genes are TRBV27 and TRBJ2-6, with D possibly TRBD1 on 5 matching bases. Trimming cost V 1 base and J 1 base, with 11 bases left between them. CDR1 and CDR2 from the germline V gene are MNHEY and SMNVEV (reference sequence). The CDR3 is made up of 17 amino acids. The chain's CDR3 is CASSLFGRASGANVLTF. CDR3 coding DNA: TGTGCCAGCAGTTTATTTGGCAGGGCATCTGGGGCCAACGTCCTGACTTTC.

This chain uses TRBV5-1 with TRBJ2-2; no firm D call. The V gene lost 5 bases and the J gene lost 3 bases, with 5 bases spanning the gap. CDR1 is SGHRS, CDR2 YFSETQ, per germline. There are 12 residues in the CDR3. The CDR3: CASSYDTGELFF. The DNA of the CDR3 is TGCGCCAGCAGTTATGACACCGGGGAGCTGTTTTTT.

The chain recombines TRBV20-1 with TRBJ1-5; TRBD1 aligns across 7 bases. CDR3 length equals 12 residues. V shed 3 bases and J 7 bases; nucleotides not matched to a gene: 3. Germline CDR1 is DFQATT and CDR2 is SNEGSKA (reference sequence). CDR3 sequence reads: CSASQGDQPQHF. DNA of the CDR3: TGCAGTGCTAGTCAGGGGGACCAGCCCCAGCATTTT.

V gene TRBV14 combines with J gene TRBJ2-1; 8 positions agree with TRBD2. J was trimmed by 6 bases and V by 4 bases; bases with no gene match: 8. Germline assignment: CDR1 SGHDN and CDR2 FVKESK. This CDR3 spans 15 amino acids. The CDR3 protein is CASSPLRLAGNEQFF. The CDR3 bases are TGTGCCAGCAGCCCCCTAAGGCTAGCGGGCAATGAGCAGTTCTTC.

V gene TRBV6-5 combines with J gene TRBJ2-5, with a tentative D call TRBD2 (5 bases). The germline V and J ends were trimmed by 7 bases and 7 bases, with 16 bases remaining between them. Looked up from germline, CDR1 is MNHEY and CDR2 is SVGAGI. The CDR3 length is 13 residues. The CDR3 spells CASTLGSIWTQYF. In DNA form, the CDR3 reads TGTGCCAGCACCCTGGGGAGTATTTGGACCCAGTACTTC.

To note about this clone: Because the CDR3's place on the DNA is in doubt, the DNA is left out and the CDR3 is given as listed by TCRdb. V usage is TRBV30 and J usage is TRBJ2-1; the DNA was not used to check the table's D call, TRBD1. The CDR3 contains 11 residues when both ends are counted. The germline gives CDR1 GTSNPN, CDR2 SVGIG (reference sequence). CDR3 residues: CAWGSGTGIIF.

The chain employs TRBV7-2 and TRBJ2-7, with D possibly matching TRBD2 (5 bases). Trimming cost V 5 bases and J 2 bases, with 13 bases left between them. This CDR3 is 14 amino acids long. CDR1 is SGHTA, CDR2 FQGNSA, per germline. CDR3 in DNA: TGTGCCAGCAGCCCCATGAGCGGTACCTACGAGCAGTACTTC. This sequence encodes CASSPMSGTYEQYF.

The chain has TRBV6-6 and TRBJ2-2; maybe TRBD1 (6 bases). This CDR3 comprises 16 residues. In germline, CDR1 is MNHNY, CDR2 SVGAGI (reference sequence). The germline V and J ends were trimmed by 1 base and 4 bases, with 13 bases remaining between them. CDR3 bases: TGTGCCAGCAGTTACTTTACAGGGTCAGTCACCGGGGAGCTGTTTTTT. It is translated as CASSYFTGSVTGELFF.

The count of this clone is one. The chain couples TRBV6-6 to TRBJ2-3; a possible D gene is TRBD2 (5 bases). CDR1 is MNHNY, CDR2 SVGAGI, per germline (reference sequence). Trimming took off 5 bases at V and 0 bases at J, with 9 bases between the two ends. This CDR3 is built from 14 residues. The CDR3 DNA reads TGTGCCAGCAGTCAAACTAGAAGCACAGATACGCAGTATTTT. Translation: CASSQTRSTDTQYF.

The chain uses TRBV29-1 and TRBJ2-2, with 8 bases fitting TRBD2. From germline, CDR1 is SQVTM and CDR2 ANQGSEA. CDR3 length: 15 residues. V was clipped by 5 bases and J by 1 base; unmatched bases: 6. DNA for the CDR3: TGCAGCGTTTCTTCGAGCGGGGGGAACACCGGGGAGCTGTTTTTT. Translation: CSVSSSGGNTGELFF.

The CDR3 loop reads CATDSGRGAGELFF. For the CDR3, the DNA is TGTGCCACCGATAGCGGGAGGGGTGCCGGGGAGCTGTTTTTT. The chain is built from TRBV6-5 and TRBJ2-2, with 11 nucleotides matching TRBD2. The CDR3 covers 14 residues. V shed 10 bases and J 6 bases; nucleotides not matched to a gene: 7. Per the germline V gene, CDR1 is MNHEY and CDR2 is SVGAGI.

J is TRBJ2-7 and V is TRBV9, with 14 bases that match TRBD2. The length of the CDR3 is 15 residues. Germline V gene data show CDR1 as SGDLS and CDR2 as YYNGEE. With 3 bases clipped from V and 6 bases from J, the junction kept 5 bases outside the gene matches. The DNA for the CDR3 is TGTGCCAGCAGCGGGGGACTAGCGGGAGTAGGCGAGCAGTACTTC. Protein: CASSGGLAGVGEQYF.